These 27 T cell receptor beta chains originate from one sample sequenced in a study of blood T cell repertoires in COVID-19. TCRdb keeps only in-frame clones here, not all; method: immunoSEQ multiplex PCR. The profile shows some 260,000 clones, 70% to 90% of them singletons. Material for sequencing was peripheral blood. These receptor sequences come from a woman in her thirties with COVID-19, enrolled during active disease.

The rearrangement uses TRBV4-2 and TRBJ2-1, with 12 bases that match TRBD2. The CDR3 has 16 residues. Germline CDR1 LGHNA, CDR2 YNFKEQ. The V and J ends lost 4 bases and 9 bases, in that order; junction bases with no gene match: 10. CDR3 sequence (DNA): TGTGCCAGCAGCCGAGACCCTAGCGGGGGGGCCGTTGAGCAGTTCTTC. The encoded protein is CASSRDPSGGAVEQFF.

CDR3 coding DNA: TGTGCCAGCGACCAGGGTTACGAGCAGTACTTC. It translates to CASDQGYEQYF. The chain has TRBV19 and TRBJ2-7; D may be TRBD1 (5 bases). This CDR3 comprises 11 residues. CDR1 LNHDA and CDR2 SQIVND come from the germline V gene (reference sequence). Trimming pared 9 bases from V and 4 bases from J, leaving 10 bases between.

V usage is TRBV5-5 and J usage is TRBJ2-5; the D is unclear. CDR3 length: 13 amino acids. V lost 3 bases, J lost 5 bases, and 11 bases lay in between. Germline values: CDR1 SGHKS, CDR2 YYEKEE (reference sequence). The CDR3 DNA follows: TGTGCCAGCAGCTCAGGCGACCGGGAGACCCAGTACTTC. It translates to CASSSGDRETQYF.

The chain is built from TRBV24-1 and TRBJ2-7; D might be TRBD1 (6 bases). Per the germline V gene, CDR1 is KGHDR and CDR2 is SFDVKD. V was trimmed by 9 bases and J by 2 bases, leaving 16 bases between them. The CDR3 is 14 residues long. This CDR3 is CATGGCCRAYEQYV. Written as DNA, the CDR3 is TGTGCCACCGGGGGCTGTTGTCGAGCCTACGAGCAGTACGTC.

The rearrangement joins TRBV3-1 (or the pseudogene TRBV3-2) to TRBJ2-1; TRBD2 agrees at 10 bases. The CDR3 has 16 residues. V shed 4 bases and J 4 bases; nucleotides not matched to a gene: 7. Germline V gene data show CDR1 as LGHDT and CDR2 as YNNKEL (reference sequence). This chain's CDR3 is CASSRRTSGSYNEQFF. The CDR3 coding sequence is TGTGCCAGCAGCCGACGGACTAGCGGTTCGTACAATGAGCAGTTCTTC.

The rearrangement links TRBV4-3 to TRBJ2-7, with D hard to call. The V end lost 0 bases, the J end lost 4 bases, and 7 bases lay between the germline ends. The CDR3 extends over 13 amino acids. Looked up from germline, CDR1 is LGHNA and CDR2 is YSLEER. The CDR3 nucleotides are TGCGCCAGCAGCCAAGATCTCGGGTACGAGCAGTACTTC. Protein: CASSQDLGYEQYF.

As concerns this clone: Being one base from a much bigger clone, this may be a read error. The sample carries other DNA sequences with the same CDR3. J is TRBJ1-5 and V is TRBV19, with 12 bases aligning to TRBD1. This CDR3 is 14 amino acids long. Germline-derived CDR1 and CDR2 are LNHDA and SQIVND (reference sequence). V shed 6 bases and J 6 bases; nucleotides not matched to a gene: 3. CDR3 sequence (DNA): TGTGCCAGTAGCGGGACAGGGGGCTTTCAGCCCCAGCATTTT. Protein sequence: CASSGTGGFQPQHF.

V gene TRBV12-3 or TRBV12-4 combines with J gene TRBJ2-5, with TRBD1 identical over 7 bases. Trimming took 8 bases from V and 5 from J; bases not matched to a gene: 8. CDR3 length: 13 amino acids. DNA of the CDR3: TGTGCCAGCCGACAGGGAGCACGGGAGACCCAGTACTTC. Encoded protein: CASRQGARETQYF.

In its sample, this clone was seen once. The genes are TRBV5-1 and TRBJ2-3, with 8 nucleotides matching TRBD1. The CDR3 loop spans 17 amino acids. The V gene's germline CDR1 is SGHRS and CDR2 YFSETQ. V lost 1 base, J lost 0 bases, and 7 bases stayed unmatched. CDR3 sequence: CASSLRGTGGSTDTQYF. In DNA form, the CDR3 reads TGCGCCAGCAGCTTGCGGGGTACAGGGGGGAGCACAGATACGCAGTATTTT.

With regard to this clone: The sample has other DNA sequences that encode this CDR3 too. The rearrangement uses TRBV4-3 and TRBJ2-5, with 7 bases that match TRBD2. The CDR3 runs 14 residues. Germline V gives CDR1 LGHNA, CDR2 YSLEER. J was trimmed by 5 bases and V by 0 bases; bases with no gene match: 3. CDR3 nucleotides: TGCGCCAGCAGCCAAGATTTGGGGGGGGAGACCCAGTACTTC. Amino acids: CASSQDLGGETQYF.

The chain recombines TRBV4-2 with TRBJ1-3; tentatively, D is TRBD1 (6 bases). V was cut by 3 bases and J by 2 bases, with 11 bases left in between. The CDR3 length is 15 residues. CDR1 is LGHNA, CDR2 YNFKEQ, per germline. The DNA of the CDR3 is TGTGCCAGCAGCCAGCAACAGGGCCCTGGAAACACCATATATTTT. It encodes CASSQQQGPGNTIYF.

The rearrangement joins TRBV25-1 to TRBJ2-4, with D tentatively TRBD2 (7 bases). Germline V gene data show CDR1 as MGHDK and CDR2 as SYGVNS. V lost 1 base to trimming and J lost 2 bases, with 15 bases between them. The CDR3 length is 17 residues. The DNA of the CDR3 is TGTGCCAGCAGTGAATGGGGGGGGCCTGAAACCAAAAACATTCAGTACTTC. This codes for CASSEWGGPETKNIQYF.

The V call is TRBV2, the J call TRBJ1-5; no definite D call. Trimming pared 5 bases from V and 1 base from J, leaving 9 bases between. The germline V gene has CDR1 SNHLY and CDR2 FYNNEI. There are 14 residues in the CDR3. The CDR3 spells CASSKRVSNQPQHF. The CDR3 coding sequence is TGTGCCAGCAGTAAGCGGGTCAGCAATCAGCCCCAGCATTTT.

This clone was detected only once. The rearrangement joins TRBV18 to TRBJ1-1; D may be TRBD1 (5 bases). CDR3 length: 15 amino acids. Trimming removed 3 bases at V and 5 bases at J, with 16 bases between. CDR1 is KGHSH and CDR2 is LQKENI in the germline V gene. This chain's CDR3 is CASSPVEGAGTEAFF. Written as DNA, the CDR3 is TGTGCCAGCTCACCCGTAGAAGGGGCAGGTACTGAAGCTTTCTTT.

The rearrangement uses TRBV3-1 (or the pseudogene TRBV3-2) and TRBJ2-3, with 7 bases fitting TRBD1. Germline lookup yields CDR1 LGHDT and CDR2 YNNKEL (reference sequence). V trimming: 1 base; J trimming: 6 bases; junction bases outside the gene matches: 7. The CDR3 has 15 residues. This CDR3 is CASSQARGQGDTQYF. The CDR3 bases are TGTGCCAGCAGCCAAGCAAGGGGGCAGGGGGATACGCAGTATTTT.

The chain carries TRBV28 and TRBJ1-2, with D perhaps matching TRBD1 (5 bases). This CDR3 region has 14 residues. V was shortened by 3 bases and J by 6 bases, with 14 bases between the two germline ends. Germline V lookup: CDR1 MDHEN, CDR2 SYDVKM. The CDR3 DNA reads as TGTGCCAGCAGTTTTCACCAGGGTAGCAATGGCTACACCTTC. Protein: CASSFHQGSNGYTF.

The chain joins TRBV7-2 to TRBJ2-1; D is possibly TRBD2 (6 bases). V was pared by 5 bases and J by 8 bases, with 10 bases between. The CDR3 has 12 amino acids. Germline V lookup: CDR1 SGHTA, CDR2 FQGNSA. CDR3 sequence (DNA): TGTGCCAGCAGCCCGGGGGTGGATGAGCAGTTCTTC. Translating it yields CASSPGVDEQFF.

The chain uses TRBV7-7 and TRBJ2-5; 7 nucleotides agree with TRBD2. CDR1 and CDR2 (germline): SSHAT, FNYEAQ (reference sequence). The CDR3 has 11 amino acids. The CDR3 loop reads CASPSGGTQYF. In DNA, the CDR3 is TGTGCTAGCCCCTCGGGGGGGACCCAGTACTTC.

A single count supports this clone. In DNA form, the CDR3 reads TGTGCCAGCAGTTACTCGACAGGGCCAGATGAAAAACTGTTTTTT. This sequence encodes CASSYSTGPDEKLFF. This chain connects TRBV6-5 to TRBJ1-4; 7 bases are a match to TRBD1. V shed 0 bases, J shed 6 bases, and the junction held 4 bases outside the gene matches. This CDR3 has 15 amino acids. Per the germline V gene, CDR1 is MNHEY and CDR2 is SVGAGI.

The V and J genes are TRBV5-5 and TRBJ2-2; maybe TRBD1 (6 bases). Germline V gene sequence: CDR1 SGHKS, CDR2 YYEKEE (reference sequence). Trimming removed 0 bases from V and 5 bases from J, with 8 bases in between. This CDR3 region has 14 residues. The CDR3 DNA follows: TGTGCCAGCAGCTTGGGGCAGGGGACCGGGGAGCTGTTTTTT. Its protein product is CASSLGQGTGELFF.

This CDR3 reads CASSLDTGSDTQYF. The CDR3 coding sequence is TGTGCCAGCAGCTTGGATACCGGGTCAGATACGCAGTATTTT. The chain couples TRBV5-6 to TRBJ2-3; D not certain. The ends were cut back, 0 bases at V and 4 bases at J, with 9 bases in the middle. Germline V CDR1 and CDR2: SGHDT, YYEEEE. CDR3 length: 14 residues. Combining the CDR3 with reference TRBV5-6 and TRBJ2-3 gives the whole variable domain DAGVTQSPTHLIKTRGQQVTLRCSPKSGHDTVSWYQQALGQGPQFIFQYYEEEERQRGNFPDRFSGHQFPNYSSELNVNALLLGDSALYLCASSLDTGSDTQYFGPGTRLTVL.

The CDR3 reads CAWSTGVSTEAFF. For the CDR3, the DNA is TGTGCCTGGAGTACGGGTGTTAGCACTGAAGCTTTCTTT. This chain uses TRBV30 with TRBJ1-1; D gene unclear. This CDR3 region has 13 residues. Trimming took 2 bases from V and 4 from J, leaving 11 bases between them. CDR1 is GTSNPN, CDR2 SVGIG, per germline (reference sequence).

The chain recombines TRBV7-8 with TRBJ1-4, with 11 bases matching TRBD1. The J segment lost 4 bases and the V segment lost 2 bases, leaving 3 bases of the junction unmatched. The CDR3 runs to 16 residues. The germline CDR1 and CDR2 sequences are SGHVS and FQNEAQ. The CDR3 protein is CASSLRGTGGNEKLFF. DNA for the CDR3: TGTGCCAGCAGCTTAAGGGGGACAGGGGGTAATGAAAAACTGTTTTTT.

The chain links TRBV5-1 to TRBJ2-5; 7 bases match TRBD1. V dropped 2 bases and J dropped 2; count of bases not matched to a gene: 6. The germline V gene has CDR1 SGHRS and CDR2 YFSETQ. The CDR3 has 15 residues. The CDR3: CASSFGTAKQETQYF. As DNA, the CDR3 is TGCGCCAGCAGCTTCGGGACAGCTAAACAAGAGACCCAGTACTTC.

V usage is TRBV9 and J usage is TRBJ1-1; TRBD1 is a possible D gene (6 bases). In germline, CDR1 is SGDLS, CDR2 YYNGEE. CDR3 length: 14 amino acids. Trimming took 1 base from V and 1 from J, leaving 8 bases between them. CDR3 DNA sequence: TGTGCCAGCAGCGTAATGGGACAGAACACTGAAGCTTTCTTT. This encodes CASSVMGQNTEAFF.

V usage is TRBV6-6 and J usage is TRBJ1-3, with a tentative D call TRBD1 (6 bases). Trimming took 7 bases from V and 0 from J, leaving 10 bases between them. Germline CDR1 is MNHNY and CDR2 is SVGAGI (reference sequence). The length of the CDR3 is 14 residues. CDR3 loop: CASNLGGSGNTIYF. CDR3 nucleotides: TGTGCCAGCAATTTAGGGGGCTCTGGAAACACCATATATTTT.

As for this clone: This may be a read error: a much more frequent sequence differs by one nucleotide. The rearrangement links TRBV7-9 to TRBJ2-5, with TRBD1 matching over 7 bases. Losses at the gene ends were 5 bases for V and 2 bases for J; bases not matched to a gene: 2. Germline CDR1 is SEHNR and CDR2 is FQNEAQ (reference sequence). The CDR3 is 13 amino acids. The CDR3 DNA sequence: TGTGCCAGCAGCCCGGACAGGCAAGAGACCCAGTACTTC. It encodes CASSPDRQETQYF.